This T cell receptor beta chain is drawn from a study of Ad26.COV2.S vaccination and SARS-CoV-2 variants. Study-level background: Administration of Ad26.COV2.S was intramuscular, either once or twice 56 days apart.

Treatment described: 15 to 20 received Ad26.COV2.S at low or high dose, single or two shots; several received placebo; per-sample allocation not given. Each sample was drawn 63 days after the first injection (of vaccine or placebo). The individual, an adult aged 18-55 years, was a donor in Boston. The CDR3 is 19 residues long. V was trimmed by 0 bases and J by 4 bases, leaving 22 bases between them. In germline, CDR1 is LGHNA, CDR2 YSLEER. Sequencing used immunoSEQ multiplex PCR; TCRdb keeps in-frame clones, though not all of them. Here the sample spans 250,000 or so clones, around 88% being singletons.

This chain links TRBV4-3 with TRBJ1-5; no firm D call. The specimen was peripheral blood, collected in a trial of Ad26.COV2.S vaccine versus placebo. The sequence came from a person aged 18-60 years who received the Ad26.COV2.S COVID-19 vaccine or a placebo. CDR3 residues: CASSQDVVTGKDVNQPQHF. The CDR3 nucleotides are TGCGCCAGCAGCCAAGATGTTGTGACGGGAAAGGATGTTAATCAGCCCCAGCATTTT.